This T cell receptor (beta chain) derives from a study of CD8 T cells in Susac syndrome. Random hexamers primed reverse transcription of roughly 0.5 to 1 ug RNA. Amplification of TCR beta CDR3 by immunoSEQ multiplex PCR spanned 54 Vbeta and 13 Jbeta. TCRdb redid the calling of the immunoSEQ multiplex PCR reads with MiXCR, one entry per CDR3 protein. The sample includes roughly 80,000 distinct CDR3 sequences, 90% to 95% seen only once; the top ten take around 0.5%. The CDR3 consists of 14 residues. Trimming removed 4 bases from V and 4 bases from J, with 13 bases in between. Blood CD8+ and CD4+ T cells underwent high-throughput TCR beta sequencing. The multiple sclerosis controls were treatment-naive patients, and their relapsing-remitting disease was stable or active. A single count supports this clonotype.

The rearrangement joins TRBV23-1 to TRBJ1-1, with D unclear. TRBV23-1 is an ORF; its function is uncertain. Sequencing was done on a sample of CD8+ T cells from PBMCs. The clonotype comes from a human donor with multiple sclerosis. The CDR3 loop is CASSPGEGGTEAFF. The CDR3 nucleotides are TGCGCCAGCAGTCCCGGGGAGGGAGGCACTGAAGCTTTCTTT.